These 28 T cell receptor beta chains came from one sample sequenced in a study of T cell changes during pregnancy in multiple sclerosis. Measured with immunoSEQ multiplex PCR; TCRdb has only the in-frame clones, and not every one. This table holds roughly 93,000 clones, around 93% found once. Sequences were derived from peripheral blood, sampled in the first trimester of pregnancy. Receptors were obtained from a female donor in good health, enrolled as a control in a pregnancy study.

This clone was detected only once. The rearrangement uses TRBV6-5 and TRBJ1-4; no firm D call. Trimming pared 2 bases from V and 0 bases from J, leaving 7 bases between. The CDR3 totals 15 residues. Per germline, CDR1 MNHEY and CDR2 SVGAGI. CDR3 sequence: CASSYRVSTNEKLFF. CDR3 bases: TGTGCCAGCAGTTACAGAGTCTCAACTAATGAAAAACTGTTTTTT.

The chain combines TRBV29-1 with TRBJ1-1; D uncertain. CDR1 is SQVTM, CDR2 ANQGSEA, per germline. Trimming removed 1 base from V and 3 bases from J, with 15 bases in between. The CDR3 has 15 residues. DNA of the CDR3: TGCAGCGTTGAAGCCGGGGTGGCTCGGGACACTGAAGCTTTCTTT. Its translation is CSVEAGVARDTEAFF.

The chain is built from TRBV30 and TRBJ2-7; 8 bases are a match to TRBD2. V shed 2 bases and J 6 bases; nucleotides not matched to a gene: 15. Germline loops: CDR1 GTSNPN, CDR2 SVGIG (reference sequence). This CDR3 spans 16 amino acids. The CDR3 bases are TGTGCCTGGAGTTCAAGAGGACGGTCCGGGGGGGGCGAGCAGTACTTC. It codes for CAWSSRGRSGGGEQYF.

This clone came up once. Sequence at one end of the junction differs from germline and may be a read error. The V call is TRBV6-1, the J call TRBJ1-1, with D hard to call. This CDR3 spans 8 amino acids. Per germline, CDR1 MNHNS and CDR2 SASEGT. CDR3 in amino acids: CASSEAGF. CDR3 nucleotides: TGTGCCAGCAGTGAAGCCGGGTTT.

This rearrangement joins TRBV4-3 to TRBJ2-1, with 11 positions matching TRBD1. The CDR3 sequence is 16 residues long. The germline gives CDR1 LGHNA, CDR2 YSLEER. The V and J ends lost 2 bases and 3 bases, in that order; junction bases with no gene match: 3. The CDR3 is CASSQTGTGGYNEQFF. The CDR3 DNA reads TGCGCCAGCAGCCAAACCGGGACAGGGGGCTACAATGAGCAGTTCTTC.

The genes are TRBV7-8 and TRBJ1-2; 9 nucleotides match TRBD1. Germline CDR1 SGHVS, CDR2 FQNEAQ. The CDR3 consists of 15 residues. The ends lost 1 base at V and 7 bases at J; junction bases unmatched: 7. The chain's CDR3 is CASSLVGGTGPGYTF. CDR3 coding DNA: TGTGCCAGCAGCTTAGTCGGGGGGACAGGGCCTGGCTACACCTTC.

V gene TRBV4-3 combines with J gene TRBJ2-3; D may be TRBD1 (5 bases). Per germline, CDR1 LGHNA and CDR2 YSLEER. V dropped 3 bases and J dropped 0 bases, with 13 bases sitting between them. The CDR3 is 16 residues long. CDR3 sequence reads: CASSQSGATSTDTQYF. The CDR3 DNA reads TGCGCCAGCAGCCAGAGTGGGGCAACTAGCACAGATACGCAGTATTTT.

The CDR3 loop is CASSPQGSNEKLFF. The CDR3 DNA follows: TGTGCCAGCTCACCACAGGGGTCTAATGAAAAACTGTTTTTT. J is TRBJ1-4 and V is TRBV18; tentative D call: TRBD1 (5 bases). The length of the CDR3 is 14 residues. Per germline, CDR1 KGHSH and CDR2 LQKENI. The V gene lost 1 base and the J gene lost 3 bases, with 6 bases spanning the gap.

This chain connects TRBV7-9 to TRBJ1-6; D is possibly TRBD1 (5 bases). Deletions cut 6 bases from V and 13 bases from J, with 13 bases between. Germline loops: CDR1 SEHNR, CDR2 FQNEAQ (reference sequence). This CDR3 region has 12 residues. In DNA, the CDR3 is TGTGCCAGCAGTATACACGGGGGGCCCCTCCACTTT. Its translation is CASSIHGGPLHF.

The chain joins TRBV7-2 to TRBJ2-3; the match to TRBD2 covers 10 bases. Germline lookup yields CDR1 SGHTA and CDR2 FQGNSA. V was clipped by 5 bases and J by 3 bases; unmatched bases: 11. The CDR3 contains 17 residues. The CDR3, as DNA: TGTGCCAGCAGCCACCCTTTACTAGCGGGGTTGACAGATACGCAGTATTTT. This translates into CASSHPLLAGLTDTQYF.

The chain links TRBV2 to TRBJ1-1; TRBD1 matches 9 bases. Germline V gene sequence: CDR1 SNHLY, CDR2 FYNNEI. V shed 1 base and J 11 bases; nucleotides not matched to a gene: 11. The CDR3 is 15 amino acids. CDR3 DNA sequence: TGTGCCAGCAGTGAAGTGGACAGGGGCAAAAGTGTCGCTTTCTTT. Encoded protein: CASSEVDRGKSVAFF.

The chain is built from TRBV13 and TRBJ1-2; maybe TRBD1 (6 bases). This CDR3 comprises 15 residues. CDR1 and CDR2 (germline): PRHDT, FYEKMQ (reference sequence). Between the trimmed V and J ends, which lost 0 bases and 6 bases, there was a span of 14 bases. The CDR3 sequence is CASSLGGARLDGYTF. The CDR3 DNA reads TGTGCCAGCAGCTTAGGGGGGGCCCGGCTCGATGGCTACACCTTC.

The chain employs TRBV18 and TRBJ1-4; D gene ambiguous. In germline, CDR1 is KGHSH, CDR2 LQKENI. This CDR3 has 14 residues. The ends were cut back, 5 bases at V and 0 bases at J, with 7 bases in the middle. The CDR3 DNA reads as TGTGCCAGCTCAACCGGGACAACTAATGAAAAACTGTTTTTT. This translates into CASSTGTTNEKLFF.

V gene TRBV30 combines with J gene TRBJ1-1; perhaps TRBD1 as D (6 bases). The CDR3 spans 19 residues. Germline CDR1 reads GTSNPN; CDR2 reads SVGIG (reference sequence). Trimming took off 5 bases at V and 0 bases at J, with 28 bases between the two ends. CDR3 sequence reads: CAWGTPRTGKISLNTEAFF. The CDR3 DNA follows: TGTGCCTGGGGAACCCCACGCACAGGGAAAATCAGCTTGAACACTGAAGCTTTCTTT.

CDR3: CASSVYNYGYTF. In DNA, the CDR3 is TGTGCCAGCAGTGTGTATAACTATGGCTACACCTTC. The gene calls are TRBV5-8 and TRBJ1-2, with unresolved D. The CDR3 length is 12 residues. Germline CDR1 and CDR2: SGHTS and YDEGEE. Trimming cost V 5 bases and J 1 base, with 6 bases left between them. Full variable domain (rest looked up from reference TRBV5-8 and TRBJ1-2): EAGVTQSPTHLIKTRGQQATLRCSPISGHTSVYWYQQALGLGLQFLLWYDEGEERNRGNFPPRFSGRQFPNYSSELNVNALELEDSALYLCASSVYNYGYTFGSGTRLTVV.

This clone has just one count. This chain links TRBV19 with TRBJ1-3; D is undetermined. The V gene's germline CDR1 is LNHDA and CDR2 SQIVND (reference sequence). The CDR3 has 16 amino acids. Trimming took 4 bases from V and 0 from J, leaving 13 bases between them. CDR3 protein: CASSTSLGSSGNTIYF. CDR3 coding DNA: TGTGCCAGTAGTACCTCGTTGGGCAGCTCTGGAAACACCATATATTTT.

The chain joins TRBV7-8 to TRBJ1-6; D is uncertain. Trimming cost V 2 bases and J 7 bases, with 6 bases left between them. This CDR3 contains 13 residues. From germline, CDR1 is SGHVS and CDR2 FQNEAQ. The CDR3 DNA reads TGTGCCAGCAGCTTAATAGAGAATTCACCCCTCCACTTT. This sequence encodes CASSLIENSPLHF.

The CDR3 is CASSPGQESNQPQHF. In nucleotides, the CDR3 is TGTGCCAGCAGCCCGGGACAGGAGAGCAATCAGCCCCAGCATTTT. The V and J genes are TRBV2 and TRBJ1-5; 8 bases line up with TRBD1. CDR1 is SNHLY, CDR2 FYNNEI, per germline. V dropped 6 bases and J dropped 1; count of bases not matched to a gene: 5. The CDR3 has 15 amino acids.

In this sample, this clone turned up once. This rearrangement joins TRBV29-1 to TRBJ2-7; 9 positions agree with TRBD1. V lost 6 bases to trimming and J lost 7 bases; unmatched junction nucleotides: 10. Looked up from germline, CDR1 is SQVTM and CDR2 is ANQGSEA. This CDR3 is built from 13 residues. CDR3 residues: CSVGGTGFGEQYF. DNA of the CDR3: TGCAGCGTGGGGGGGACAGGGTTTGGGGAGCAGTACTTC.

V usage is TRBV7-2 and J usage is TRBJ1-1, with TRBD1 identical over 9 bases. The CDR3 has 13 residues. Germline V gene data show CDR1 as SGHTA and CDR2 as FQGNSA. Losses at the gene ends were 4 bases for V and 10 bases for J; bases not matched to a gene: 7. As DNA, the CDR3 is TGTGCCAGCAGCTCCCCCGGGACAGGGAGAGCTTTCTTT. It encodes CASSSPGTGRAFF.

The chain combines TRBV29-1 with TRBJ2-7; no firm D call. The CDR3 runs 14 residues. From germline, CDR1 is SQVTM and CDR2 ANQGSEA. V lost 7 bases and J lost 2, with 18 bases in between. CDR3 in DNA: TGCAGCGCCAAAACTACCTCCGGCCCCTACGAGCAGTACTTC. It is translated as CSAKTTSGPYEQYF.

The chain is built from TRBV11-2 and TRBJ2-1; TRBD2 agrees at 8 bases. The CDR3 contains 17 residues. The V segment lost 7 bases and the J segment 4 bases; nucleotides outside the gene matches: 15. Germline V lookup: CDR1 SGHAT, CDR2 FQNNGV. For the CDR3, the DNA is TGTGCCAGCACCCTTAGTGGGCGGGGGGCCCTTTACAATGAGCAGTTCTTC. Translating it yields CASTLSGRGALYNEQFF.

This sequence joins TRBV20-1 and TRBJ2-5; TRBD2 matches at 7 bases. Germline trimming cut 8 bases from V and 3 bases from J; bases unmatched to any gene: 3. Germline loops: CDR1 DFQATT, CDR2 SNEGSKA (reference sequence). The CDR3 totals 11 residues. CDR3 loop: CSSGEKETQYF. CDR3 DNA sequence: TGCAGTAGCGGGGAGAAAGAGACCCAGTACTTC.

The chain joins TRBV19 to TRBJ1-1; D unclear. V was cut by 3 bases and J by 1 base, with 9 bases left in between. The CDR3 contains 14 residues. CDR1 LNHDA and CDR2 SQIVND come from the germline V gene (reference sequence). The CDR3 coding sequence is TGTGCCAGTAGTATGGGCGGGAGGAACACTGAAGCTTTCTTT. This gives the protein CASSMGGRNTEAFF. The entire variable domain, with the rest obtained from reference TRBV19 and TRBJ1-1, is as follows: DGGITQSPKYLFRKEGQNVTLSCEQNLNHDAMYWYRQDPGQGLRLIYYSQIVNDFQKGDIAEGYSVSREKKESFPLTVTSAQKNPTAFYLCASSMGGRNTEAFFGQGTRLTVV.

The V gene is TRBV4-2, the J gene TRBJ2-1; D is uncertain. From germline, CDR1 is LGHNA and CDR2 YNFKEQ. Between the trimmed V and J ends, which lost 3 bases and 6 bases, there was a span of 3 bases. CDR3 length equals 11 residues. The CDR3 nucleotides read TGTGCCAGCAGCCACGGCAATGAGCAGTTCTTC. Residues: CASSHGNEQFF.

The chain couples TRBV12-5 to TRBJ1-2; D perhaps matches TRBD1 (5 bases). Germline V gene sequence: CDR1 LGHNT, CDR2 FRNRAP. The CDR3 is 15 amino acids. V gave up 6 bases and J gave up 1 base, with 15 bases separating them. Here the CDR3 reads CASGPADTINYGYTF. The CDR3 nucleotides are TGTGCTAGTGGCCCTGCGGACACGATTAACTATGGCTACACCTTC.

The chain joins TRBV5-6 to TRBJ1-2; 10 positions agree with TRBD1. The germline V gene has CDR1 SGHDT and CDR2 YYEEEE. The CDR3 sequence is 17 residues long. The V segment lost 3 bases and the J segment 0 bases; nucleotides outside the gene matches: 8. The CDR3 spells CASSSPLGTGANYGYTF. CDR3 sequence (DNA): TGTGCCAGCAGCTCCCCGCTCGGGACAGGGGCTAACTATGGCTACACCTTC.

This chain uses TRBV27 with TRBJ1-5; no firm D call. Germline assignment: CDR1 MNHEY and CDR2 SMNVEV (reference sequence). The CDR3 loop spans 12 amino acids. Deletions cut 6 bases from V and 7 bases from J, with 10 bases between. In DNA, the CDR3 is TGTGCCAGCAGAAACGCCGGGCAGCCCCAGCATTTT. It specifies CASRNAGQPQHF.